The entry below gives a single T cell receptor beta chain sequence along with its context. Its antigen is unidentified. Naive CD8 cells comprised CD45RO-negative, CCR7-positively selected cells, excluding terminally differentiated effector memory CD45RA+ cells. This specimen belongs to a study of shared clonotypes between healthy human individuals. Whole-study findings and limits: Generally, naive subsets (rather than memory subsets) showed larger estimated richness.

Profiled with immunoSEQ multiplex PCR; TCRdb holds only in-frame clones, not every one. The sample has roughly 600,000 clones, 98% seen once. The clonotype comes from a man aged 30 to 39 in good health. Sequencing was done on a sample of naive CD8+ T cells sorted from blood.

CDR3 nucleotide sequence: TGCGCCAGCAGCCCGGACGAGCTAGCGGCCTACAATGAGCAGTTCTTC. Encoded protein: CASSPDELAAYNEQFF. V and J are TRBV5-1 and TRBJ2-1; 7 bases map to TRBD2. This CDR3 comprises 16 residues. The V gene end was trimmed by 4 bases and the J gene end by 2 bases; junction bases not matched to a gene: 9. Germline CDR1 reads SGHRS; CDR2 reads YFSETQ.